Below, 15 T cell receptor beta chains from the same sample are listed, as sequenced in a study of blood T cell repertoires in COVID-19. The protocol was immunoSEQ multiplex PCR, while the TCRdb copy is restricted to in-frame clones and leaves out a portion. The repertoire includes fewer than 700,000 clones, about 88% of them detected once, and less than 9% sits in the top ten. Source material: peripheral blood. These receptors all come from a woman aged 50 to 60 with COVID-19, enrolled during active disease.

The chain carries TRBV24-1 and TRBJ2-7; 7 bases fit TRBD1. The CDR3 consists of 15 residues. Germline V gives CDR1 KGHDR, CDR2 SFDVKD. Losses at the gene ends were 4 bases for V and 6 bases for J; bases not matched to a gene: 11. DNA for the CDR3: TGTGCCACCAGTGACCCCGGGATCACAGGGGCCGAGCAGTACTTC. The encoded protein is CATSDPGITGAEQYF.

This sequence joins TRBV6-5 and TRBJ2-3; the match to TRBD2 covers 10 bases. Trimming removed 2 bases from V and 2 bases from J; junction bases left unmatched: 4. CDR1 MNHEY and CDR2 SVGAGI come from the germline V gene. The CDR3 is 16 residues long. CDR3 DNA sequence: TGTGCCAGCAGTTACGGACTAGCGGAATCCACAGATACGCAGTATTTT. This gives the protein CASSYGLAESTDTQYF.

The chain has TRBV7-2 and TRBJ1-5; D uncertain. The germline CDR1 and CDR2 sequences are SGHTA and FQGNSA. The CDR3 contains 16 residues. Trimming took off 2 bases at V and 4 bases at J, with 15 bases between the two ends. DNA of the CDR3: TGTGCCAGCAGCTTAAAGAGGGCAGCCGAGAATCAGCCCCAGCATTTT. Translated, it gives CASSLKRAAENQPQHF.

The chain carries TRBV11-2 and TRBJ1-2, with 7 bases fitting TRBD1. J was trimmed by 6 bases and V by 5 bases; bases with no gene match: 9. The CDR3 contains 14 residues. Per the germline V gene, CDR1 is SGHAT and CDR2 is FQNNGV. The CDR3 DNA is TGTGCCAGCAGCCCTACAGGGGAAAGGGATGGCTACACCTTC. Encoded protein: CASSPTGERDGYTF.

The chain carries TRBV28 and TRBJ2-1; 8 bases match TRBD2. Germline trimming cut 5 bases from V and 1 base from J; bases unmatched to any gene: 19. Germline V gene data show CDR1 as MDHEN and CDR2 as SYDVKM. The CDR3 has 20 residues. CDR3 DNA: TGTGCCAGCAGTCACCCCCTCGGGGGGGCCAAGAGAAGGTCCTACAATGAGCAGTTCTTC. As protein: CASSHPLGGAKRRSYNEQFF.

The rearrangement uses TRBV3-1 (or the pseudogene TRBV3-2) and TRBJ2-3; D uncertain. Germline CDR1 is LGHDT and CDR2 is YNNKEL (reference sequence). This CDR3 has 14 residues. With 4 bases removed from V and 6 bases from J, the gap between germline ends came to 14 bases. CDR3 region: CASSPYRGLDTQYF. The CDR3 DNA reads as TGTGCCAGCAGCCCTTACCGTGGCTTGGATACGCAGTATTTT.

This chain connects TRBV27 to TRBJ2-7; D is ambiguous. Per germline, CDR1 MNHEY and CDR2 SMNVEV (reference sequence). The CDR3 has 14 amino acids. Between the trimmed V and J ends, which lost 0 bases and 3 bases, there was a span of 9 bases. The CDR3 spells CASSLSLTGYEQYF. The CDR3 region has the DNA TGTGCCAGCAGTTTATCCCTAACTGGCTACGAGCAGTACTTC.

The V and J genes are TRBV4-2 and TRBJ2-5; 9 bases are a match to TRBD2. Germline CDR1 is LGHNA and CDR2 is YNFKEQ. V shed 1 base, J shed 2 bases, and the junction held 2 bases outside the gene matches. The CDR3 is 15 residues long. CDR3 sequence: CASSQGLAVQETQYF. CDR3 DNA: TGTGCCAGCAGCCAAGGACTAGCGGTTCAAGAGACCCAGTACTTC.

The chain has TRBV27 and TRBJ1-5; 8 bases match TRBD1. The germline CDR1 and CDR2 sequences are MNHEY and SMNVEV (reference sequence). J lost 6 bases, V lost 2 bases, and 6 bases had no gene match. The CDR3 is 15 residues long. For the CDR3, the DNA is TGTGCCAGCAGTTTAACACAGGGGGGTAGTCAGCCCCAGCATTTT. Amino acid sequence: CASSLTQGGSQPQHF.

The chain uses TRBV9 and TRBJ2-5, with 8 bases identical to TRBD1. CDR1 is SGDLS and CDR2 is YYNGEE in the germline V gene. The J segment lost 7 bases and the V segment lost 5 bases, leaving 13 bases of the junction unmatched. This CDR3 region has 15 residues. CDR3 sequence: CASSIRQGMASTQYF. The DNA of the CDR3 is TGTGCCAGCAGTATACGACAGGGGATGGCCTCGACCCAGTACTTC.

The chain links TRBV6-6 to TRBJ1-3, with 10 bases identical to TRBD1. V lost 6 bases, J lost 4 bases, and 6 bases stayed unmatched. This CDR3 is 15 amino acids long. Germline CDR1 and CDR2: MNHNY and SVGAGI (reference sequence). The CDR3 here is CASRPGQGVGNTIYF. The CDR3 DNA reads as TGTGCCAGCAGGCCCGGACAGGGGGTAGGAAACACCATATATTTT.

The CDR3 DNA sequence: TGTGCCGGCACCCCAAGGAGCTCCTATAATTCACCCCTCCACTTT. Its protein is CAGTPRSSYNSPLHF. The chain couples TRBV6-2 or TRBV6-3 to TRBJ1-6; D is unresolved. V lost 11 bases, J lost 0 bases, and 14 bases lay in between. Germline values: CDR1 MNHEY, CDR2 SVGEGT. The CDR3 sequence is 15 residues long.

This clone has just one count. Written as DNA, the CDR3 is TGTGCCAGCAGGGGTAGGACAGGGTTCTCCTACGAGCAGTACTTC. This translates into CASRGRTGFSYEQYF. The chain carries TRBV2 and TRBJ2-7; the match to TRBD1 covers 8 bases. CDR3 length: 15 amino acids. V lost 6 bases, J lost 0 bases, and 7 bases stayed unmatched. The germline V gene encodes CDR1 SNHLY and CDR2 FYNNEI.

This rearrangement joins TRBV10-3 to TRBJ1-6; 10 nucleotides line up with TRBD1. Germline trimming cut 6 bases from V and 8 bases from J; bases unmatched to any gene: 1. Germline-derived CDR1 and CDR2 are ENHRY and SYGVKD. CDR3 size: 13 residues. CDR3 amino acids: CAISGTGDSPLHF. Written as DNA, the CDR3 is TGTGCCATCAGCGGGACAGGGGATTCACCCCTCCACTTT.

The V call is TRBV13, the J call TRBJ2-1; 12 nucleotides line up with TRBD2. The CDR3 extends over 16 amino acids. Germline V gene lookup returns CDR1 PRHDT and CDR2 FYEKMQ (reference sequence). After removal of 4 bases from V and 7 bases from J, the junction contained 8 bases not matched to a gene. The CDR3 loop reads CASSSKLAGGVNEQFF. In DNA form, the CDR3 reads TGTGCCAGCAGCTCCAAACTAGCGGGGGGTGTAAATGAGCAGTTCTTC.